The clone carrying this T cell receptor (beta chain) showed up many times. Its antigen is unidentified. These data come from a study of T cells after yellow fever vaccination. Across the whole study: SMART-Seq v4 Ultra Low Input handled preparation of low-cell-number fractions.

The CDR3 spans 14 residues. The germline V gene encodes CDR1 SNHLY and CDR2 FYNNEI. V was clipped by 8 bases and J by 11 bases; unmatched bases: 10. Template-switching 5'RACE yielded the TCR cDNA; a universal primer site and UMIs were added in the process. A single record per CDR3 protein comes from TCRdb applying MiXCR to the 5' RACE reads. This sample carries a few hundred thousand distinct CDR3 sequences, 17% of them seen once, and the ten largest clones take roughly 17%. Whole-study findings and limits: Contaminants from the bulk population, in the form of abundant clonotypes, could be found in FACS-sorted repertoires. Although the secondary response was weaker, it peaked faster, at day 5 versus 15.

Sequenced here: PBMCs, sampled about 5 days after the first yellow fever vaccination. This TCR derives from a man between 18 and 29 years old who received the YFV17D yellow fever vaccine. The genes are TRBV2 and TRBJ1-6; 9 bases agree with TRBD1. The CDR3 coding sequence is TGTGCCAGCCGGGGACAGGGTGGGAGAACACCCCTCCACTTT. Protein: CASRGQGGRTPLHF.